This T cell receptor (beta chain) was captured in a study of CXCR3-negative and CXCR3-positive naive CD8 T cells. Broader study findings: Memory CD8+ cells showed much lower diversity, while both naive subsets were comparably high. Because surface CD5 did not distinguish the naive subsets, TCR strength was inferred from TRB CDR3 properties. Naive cells positive for CXCR3 carried more hydrophobic TRB CDR3s than CXCR3-negative ones.

The authors prepared UMI-labeled TRB cDNA libraries by 5' RACE. From the 5' RACE reads, TCRdb lists one entry per CDR3 protein and no DNA. The table for this sample gives roughly 56,000 distinct CDR3 sequences. Regarding this clonotype: What it binds is not known.

The CDR3 covers 12 residues. CDR1 and CDR2 (germline): SGHRS, YFSETQ. This TCR was sampled from a human donor in good health. Some clones in this sample may be carry-over from other donors' samples. The rearrangement links TRBV5-1 to TRBJ2-1; TCRdb's D gene call, TRBD1, goes unchecked for lack of DNA. The sample comprised naive CXCR3- CD8+ T cells from blood. Subset of the sample: CD45RO-CCR7+CD27+CD95- naive CD8+ T cells lacking CXCR3 (TNR3-). The CDR3 sequence is CASSPGLPEQFF.